A selection of T cell receptor beta chains follows, all from one sample in a study of cytomegalovirus exposure and HLA in healthy donors. This table comes from immunoSEQ multiplex PCR, and its TCRdb copy is limited to in-frame clones, with some not included. In the table there are about 150,000 clones, 70% to 80% of which are singletons. The sequenced sample consisted of PBMCs. These receptors were obtained from a man aged 25-45 years in good health and CMV-seronegative. CDR3s include the opening cysteine and the closing phenylalanine or tryptophan. Each record gives: CDR3 length, D gene, V gene, clone size, J gene, CDR3 DNA, CDR3 protein. A D gene is named only where the DNA matches it firmly. Size is omitted from some rows. Given values are once, few, many or a class for expanded clones.

len: 15; d_gene: TRBD1; v_gene: TRBV4-3; abundance: -; j_gene: TRBJ1-2; CDR3nt: TGCGCCAGCAGCCAAGTTAAGGGGGCGTTCGATGGCTACACCTTC; CDR3aa: CASSQVKGAFDGYTF
len: 15; d_gene: TRBD2; v_gene: TRBV6-5; abundance: -; j_gene: TRBJ2-1; CDR3nt: TGTGCCAGCAGTCCCGGGACTAGCAGATACAATGAGCAGTTCTTC; CDR3aa: CASSPGTSRYNEQFF
len: 12; d_gene: -; v_gene: TRBV29-1; abundance: -; j_gene: TRBJ2-5; CDR3nt: TGCAGCGTTGACGGCCGGCGGGAGACCCAGTACTTC; CDR3aa: CSVDGRRETQYF
len: 15; d_gene: -; v_gene: TRBV6-5; abundance: -; j_gene: TRBJ1-4; CDR3nt: TGTGCCAGCAGTCCGAGGACGGGGGAAAATGAAAAACTGTTTTTT; CDR3aa: CASSPRTGENEKLFF
len: 14; d_gene: -; v_gene: TRBV30; abundance: -; j_gene: TRBJ2-3; CDR3nt: TGTGCCTGGAGTGTACAAGGGGGCACAGATACGCAGTATTTT; CDR3aa: CAWSVQGGTDTQYF
len: 12; d_gene: TRBD2; v_gene: TRBV28; abundance: -; j_gene: TRBJ2-7; CDR3nt: TGTGCCAGCAAGGGCGGGAGCAACGAGCAGTACTTC; CDR3aa: CASKGGSNEQYF
len: 16; d_gene: -; v_gene: TRBV7-6; abundance: -; j_gene: TRBJ2-1; CDR3nt: TGTGCCAGCAGCTTCGGACAGTCCAGCTCCTACAATGAGCAGTTCTTC; CDR3aa: CASSFGQSSSYNEQFF
len: 13; d_gene: TRBD1; v_gene: TRBV28; abundance: -; j_gene: TRBJ2-1; CDR3nt: TGTGCCAACCAGGGGGCTAGCTACAATGAGCAGTTCTTC; CDR3aa: CANQGASYNEQFF
len: 15; d_gene: TRBD2; v_gene: TRBV6-5; abundance: -; j_gene: TRBJ2-3; CDR3nt: TGTGCCAGCAGTTATTTAGCGGGGGGCACAGATACGCAGTATTTT; CDR3aa: CASSYLAGGTDTQYF
len: 14; d_gene: -; v_gene: TRBV9; abundance: -; j_gene: TRBJ1-1; CDR3nt: TGTGCCAGCAGCGTAGCTGCCCGGGGGGCTGAAGCTTTCTTT; CDR3aa: CASSVAARGAEAFF
len: 14; d_gene: -; v_gene: TRBV6-5; abundance: -; j_gene: TRBJ2-7; CDR3nt: TGTGCCAGCACCCCGGGGGACAGTGGCTTCGAGCAGTACTTC; CDR3aa: CASTPGDSGFEQYF
len: 13; d_gene: TRBD2; v_gene: TRBV27; abundance: once; j_gene: TRBJ2-4; CDR3nt: TGTGCCAGCAGATTGGGAGCTAGCGGGAGCTCGTACTTC; CDR3aa: CASRLGASGSSYF
len: 14; d_gene: TRBD2; v_gene: TRBV5-1; abundance: few; j_gene: TRBJ2-1; CDR3nt: TGCGCCAGCAGCTTGGAGACTAGCGTGGGGGAGCAGTTCTTC; CDR3aa: CASSLETSVGEQFF
len: 14; d_gene: -; v_gene: TRBV30; abundance: once; j_gene: TRBJ2-7; CDR3nt: TGTGCCTGGAGTGTACGAAGTAGCGTTTACGAGCAGTACTTC; CDR3aa: CAWSVRSSVYEQYF
len: 15; d_gene: TRBD2; v_gene: TRBV5-1; abundance: -; j_gene: TRBJ2-5; CDR3nt: TGCGCCAGCAGCGGGGGGGGTAGCGCGCAAGAGACCCAGTACTTC; CDR3aa: CASSGGGSAQETQYF
len: 13; d_gene: -; v_gene: TRBV14; abundance: -; j_gene: TRBJ2-5; CDR3nt: TGTGCCAGCAATAGACAGACCCAAGAGACCCAGTACTTC; CDR3aa: CASNRQTQETQYF
len: 14; d_gene: TRBD1; v_gene: TRBV11-1; abundance: -; j_gene: TRBJ2-7; CDR3nt: TGTGCCAGCAGCACCCGGGACAGAGACTACGAGCAGTACTTC; CDR3aa: CASSTRDRDYEQYF
len: 16; d_gene: TRBD2; v_gene: TRBV5-1; abundance: -; j_gene: TRBJ2-7; CDR3nt: TGCGCCAGCAGCTTGGCTAGCGGGAGAGGGTCCTACGAGCAGTACTTC; CDR3aa: CASSLASGRGSYEQYF
len: 13; d_gene: -; v_gene: TRBV7-7; abundance: -; j_gene: TRBJ2-2; CDR3nt: TGTGCCAGCAGCCCCCACAGAACCGGGGAGCTGTTTTTT; CDR3aa: CASSPHRTGELFF
len: 15; d_gene: TRBD1; v_gene: TRBV15; abundance: -; j_gene: TRBJ1-5; CDR3nt: TGTGCCACCAGCACGCTGGGACAGGGTGGTCAGCCCCAGCATTTT; CDR3aa: CATSTLGQGGQPQHF
len: 15; d_gene: TRBD1; v_gene: TRBV7-8; abundance: -; j_gene: TRBJ1-4; CDR3nt: TGTGCCAGCAGCGCCTGGGACAGGGTTAATGAAAAACTGTTTTTT; CDR3aa: CASSAWDRVNEKLFF
len: 16; d_gene: TRBD2; v_gene: TRBV5-1; abundance: -; j_gene: TRBJ2-5; CDR3nt: TGCGCCAGCAGCCCGGGACTAGCGGAGGGGAGGCAGACCCAGTACTTC; CDR3aa: CASSPGLAEGRQTQYF
len: 17; d_gene: TRBD1; v_gene: TRBV30; abundance: -; j_gene: TRBJ2-6; CDR3nt: TGTGCCGGGAATGGACAGGGAGCGGATTCTGGGGCCAACGTCCTGACTTTC; CDR3aa: CAGNGQGADSGANVLTF
len: 14; d_gene: -; v_gene: TRBV7-9; abundance: few; j_gene: TRBJ2-1; CDR3nt: TGTGCCAGCAGCGAACTGTGGGCCAGCAAGGAGCAGTTCTTC; CDR3aa: CASSELWASKEQFF
len: 14; d_gene: TRBD2; v_gene: TRBV25-1; abundance: -; j_gene: TRBJ2-7; CDR3nt: TGTGCCAGCAGTGAATTTATAGCGGGAGACGAGCAGTACTTC; CDR3aa: CASSEFIAGDEQYF
len: 13; d_gene: TRBD1; v_gene: TRBV18; abundance: -; j_gene: TRBJ2-1; CDR3nt: TGTGCCAGCAAGACAGGGTCCTACAATGAGCAGTTCTTC; CDR3aa: CASKTGSYNEQFF
len: 13; d_gene: -; v_gene: TRBV30; abundance: once; j_gene: TRBJ1-6; CDR3nt: TGTGCCTGGAGTGTACAGGTGGATTCACCCCTCCACTTT; CDR3aa: CAWSVQVDSPLHF
len: 15; d_gene: -; v_gene: TRBV28; abundance: -; j_gene: TRBJ1-3; CDR3nt: TGTGCCAGCAGTTTCAGGGGACACCCTGGAAACACCATATATTTT; CDR3aa: CASSFRGHPGNTIYF
len: 13; d_gene: -; v_gene: TRBV7-9; abundance: -; j_gene: TRBJ2-5; CDR3nt: TGTGCCAGCACCCAAACTATACAAGAGACCCAGTACTTC; CDR3aa: CASTQTIQETQYF
len: 15; d_gene: -; v_gene: TRBV19; abundance: -; j_gene: TRBJ1-2; CDR3nt: TGTGCCACCCCCCCCTCCGTCGTCGTTAACTATGGCTACACCTTC; CDR3aa: CATPPSVVVNYGYTF
len: 17; d_gene: -; v_gene: TRBV7-2; abundance: -; j_gene: TRBJ2-1; CDR3nt: TGTGCCAGCAGCTTTGTGGGGCCGGGCCTACTCTACAATGAGCAGTTCTTC; CDR3aa: CASSFVGPGLLYNEQFF
len: 14; d_gene: TRBD1; v_gene: TRBV19; abundance: -; j_gene: TRBJ1-1; CDR3nt: TGTGCCAGTAGGATGGGACAGTTGAACACTGAAGCTTTCTTT; CDR3aa: CASRMGQLNTEAFF
len: 14; d_gene: -; v_gene: TRBV6-5; abundance: few; j_gene: TRBJ1-1; CDR3nt: TGTGCCAGCAGTTACGATAACCTCAGGGCCAGTGCTTTCTTT; CDR3aa: CASSYDNLRASAFF
len: 15; d_gene: TRBD2; v_gene: TRBV7-2; abundance: -; j_gene: TRBJ2-2; CDR3nt: TGTGCCAGCAGCCAACATGCGGCGGGAGTAGGGGAGCTGTTTTTT; CDR3aa: CASSQHAAGVGELFF
len: 16; d_gene: TRBD2; v_gene: TRBV29-1; abundance: -; j_gene: TRBJ2-1; CDR3nt: TGCAGCGTTGGGGGTTCGACTAGCGGGAGTAGTAATGAGCAGTTCTTC; CDR3aa: CSVGGSTSGSSNEQFF
len: 14; d_gene: -; v_gene: TRBV30; abundance: -; j_gene: TRBJ2-3; CDR3nt: TGTGCCTGGAGTGATAGTTCTGGCACAGATACGCAGTATTTT; CDR3aa: CAWSDSSGTDTQYF
len: 14; d_gene: TRBD2; v_gene: TRBV25-1; abundance: -; j_gene: TRBJ2-2; CDR3nt: TGTGCCAGCAGCCGCGGGAGCAGCACCGGGGAGCTGTTTTTT; CDR3aa: CASSRGSSTGELFF
len: 14; d_gene: TRBD2; v_gene: TRBV28; abundance: -; j_gene: TRBJ2-1; CDR3nt: TGTGCCAGCAGTTTTGGCGGGAGGACAAGAGAGCAGTTCTTC; CDR3aa: CASSFGGRTREQFF
len: 16; d_gene: TRBD1; v_gene: TRBV4-1; abundance: once; j_gene: TRBJ1-2; CDR3nt: TGCGCCAGCAGCCAAGATGTGGGACAGGGTTCCTATGGCTACACCTTC; CDR3aa: CASSQDVGQGSYGYTF
len: 15; d_gene: TRBD1; v_gene: TRBV5-4; abundance: -; j_gene: TRBJ1-3; CDR3nt: TGTGCCAGCAGCTTGTCGACAGGGTGGGGAAACACCATATATTTT; CDR3aa: CASSLSTGWGNTIYF
len: 13; d_gene: TRBD1; v_gene: TRBV9; abundance: -; j_gene: TRBJ2-1; CDR3nt: TGTGCCAGCAGCGGACAGGGGGCGGGAGAGCAGTTCTTC; CDR3aa: CASSGQGAGEQFF
len: 15; d_gene: TRBD1; v_gene: TRBV13; abundance: -; j_gene: TRBJ2-7; CDR3nt: TGTGCCAGCAGCTGGTCCGGGACAGAGACCTACGAGCAGTACTTC; CDR3aa: CASSWSGTETYEQYF
len: 15; d_gene: TRBD2; v_gene: TRBV11-3; abundance: -; j_gene: TRBJ2-3; CDR3nt: TGTGCCAGCAGCTTCGCGGGAGAGGGTACAGATACGCAGTATTTT; CDR3aa: CASSFAGEGTDTQYF
len: 14; d_gene: -; v_gene: TRBV19; abundance: -; j_gene: TRBJ1-5; CDR3nt: TGTGCCAGTAGTAGTAGGACAGCCCCACAGCCCCAGCATTTT; CDR3aa: CASSSRTAPQPQHF
len: 15; d_gene: -; v_gene: TRBV28; abundance: -; j_gene: TRBJ1-5; CDR3nt: TGTGCCAGCAGTGAACAGGGAGTAGGCAATCAGCCCCAGCATTTT; CDR3aa: CASSEQGVGNQPQHF
len: 14; d_gene: TRBD1; v_gene: TRBV18; abundance: once; j_gene: TRBJ2-2; CDR3nt: TGTGCCAGCTCTGCCGGACAGGGAACCGGGGAGCTGTTTTTT; CDR3aa: CASSAGQGTGELFF
len: 13; d_gene: TRBD2; v_gene: TRBV7-2; abundance: -; j_gene: TRBJ2-3; CDR3nt: TGTGCCAGCAGCTCGACTAGCGGGAGAACGCAGTATTTT; CDR3aa: CASSSTSGRTQYF
len: 13; d_gene: -; v_gene: TRBV7-9; abundance: -; j_gene: TRBJ2-7; CDR3nt: TGTGCCAGCAGAGTGAGTTCTTCCTACGAGCAGTACTTC; CDR3aa: CASRVSSSYEQYF
len: 14; d_gene: TRBD2; v_gene: TRBV2; abundance: -; j_gene: TRBJ2-1; CDR3nt: TGTGCCAGCACAGCGGGAGAATTGTACGATGAGCAGTTCTTC; CDR3aa: CASTAGELYDEQFF
len: 12; d_gene: TRBD1; v_gene: TRBV29-1; abundance: -; j_gene: TRBJ1-1; CDR3nt: TGCAGCTTCGGGACAGGGGTTTCTGAAGCTTTCTTT; CDR3aa: CSFGTGVSEAFF